In its sample, the clone carrying this TCR beta chain was seen many times. The sample originates from a study of T cells in Graves' hyperthyroidism and ophthalmopathy. Template material for amplifying TCR beta CDR3 regions consisted of RNA transcripts. RT-PCR in the first round (using the HTBI primer set) targeted the TCR CDR3. TCRdb processed the multiplex PCR reads anew with MiXCR; each CDR3 protein has one entry. The data show 500,000 or so distinct CDR3 sequences, 17% seen once. The V gene's germline CDR1 is SGHNT and CDR2 YENEEA. The CDR3 has 18 residues. V lost 2 bases to trimming and J lost 4 bases; unmatched junction nucleotides: 14. From 10 ml of fresh peripheral blood, PBMCs were isolated.

The V gene is TRBV11-3, the J gene TRBJ2-3; 8 bases agree with TRBD2. Sequenced material: blood. This sequence originates from a woman under 30 with Graves' ophthalmopathy. In DNA, the CDR3 is TGTGCCAGCAGCTTAAGCGGGAGTATTATCGGGGGTTCAGATACGCAGTATTTT. This sequence encodes CASSLSGSIIGGSDTQYF.